These 4 T cell receptor beta chains came from one sample sequenced in a study of tissue T cells after allogeneic stem cell transplantation. The method was immunoSEQ multiplex PCR; TCRdb's version includes in-frame clones alone and lacks a portion of them. The data contain over 7,000 clones, approximately 37% of them singletons. Documented time point: mouse harvest day 14 after allogeneic transplant. Mouse grafts combined 10^7 T-cell-depleted bone marrow cells with 10^6 splenic CD5+ T cells. Input material: skin. The receptors derive from a female BALB/c mouse given C57BL/6 T cells with graft-versus-host disease after an allogeneic hematopoietic cell transplant.

Remarks on this clone: Germline and genes: mouse. The read terminates 1 residue ahead of where the CDR3 ends, so the germline J gene completes it. The rearrangement uses TRBV13-2 and TRBJ2-7; D perhaps matches TRBD2 (7 bases). The CDR3 loop spans 11 amino acids. Trimming removed 10 bases at V and 6 bases at J, with 14 bases between. Germline V gene data show CDR1 as NNHNN and CDR2 as SYGAGS (reference sequence). The CDR3: CAGGGRSEQYF. CDR3 DNA (partial): TGTGCCGGAGGGGGGCGCTCTGAACAGTAC.

Comment on this clone: Gene names refer to mouse genes. The read ends 1 residue shy of where the CDR3 ends; the end is completed using the germline J gene. The sample carries other DNA sequences with the same CDR3. The chain carries TRBV26 and TRBJ2-7, with D possibly TRBD1 on 6 matching bases. Trimming removed 2 bases at V and 2 bases at J, with 7 bases between. This CDR3 has 13 residues. Germline lookup yields CDR1 KGHPV and CDR2 FQNQEV (reference sequence). The CDR3 loop is CASSLGQTYEQYF. The DNA read from the CDR3 is TGTGCCAGCAGTCTGGGACAGACCTATGAACAGTAC.

This clone is classed as medium-sized. Here the gene names and germline are mouse. The CDR3 spells CASSPGQGRGNTLYF. The covered CDR3 bases are TGTGCCAGCAGCCCGGGACAGGGGAGAGGAAATACGCTCTAT. V and J are TRBV26 and TRBJ1-3; 10 nucleotides line up with TRBD1. The read terminates 1 residue ahead of where the CDR3 ends, so the germline J gene completes it. Trimming cost V 6 bases and J 4 bases; bases outside gene matches: 6. The CDR3 sequence is 15 residues long. Germline assignment: CDR1 KGHPV and CDR2 FQNQEV (reference sequence).

A note on this clone: Genes here carry mouse names. The read terminates 1 residue before the CDR3 end, so the remaining end is supplied by the germline J gene. V gene TRBV23 combines with J gene TRBJ1-1. The CDR3 contains 13 residues. Germline CDR1 KGHTA, CDR2 FQNQQP. The covered CDR3 bases are TGCTCCAGCAGTCAATCCCGGGGGTGGGAAGTCTTC. The encoded protein is CSSSQSRGWEVF. Given in full, the CDR3 is CSSSQSRGWEVFF.